This TCR beta chain comes out of a study of control samples from healthy donors and cancer patients (dated by TCRdb to 2018 to 2021). The library relied on the immunoSEQ multiplex PCR assay. In its TCRdb copy, this immuneACCESS table keeps in-frame sequences only and misses some clones. Where compared with another copy, unresolved V genes explain less than half of these, and the others have no known cause. This sample lists 48,000 or so clones; roughly 92% were detected once. The ten top clones hold about 25% of the sample. Notes on this clone: Its antigen target is currently unknown. Base qualities are not provided; no much larger clone lies one nucleotide away.

V trim: 4 bases; J trim: 4 bases; unmatched bases: 4. The CDR3 spans 14 residues, from the cysteine through the phenylalanine. The entry retains the CDR3 DNA only, 42 bases that are in frame from base 1. CDR1 and CDR2 (SGHRS, YFSETQ) derive from the germline V gene. The sequencing sample was made of PBMCs. In this chain, TRBV5-1 is recombined with TRBJ1-1, with TRBD1 matching 10 junction bases. This receptor was taken from a woman aged 45-60 years with head and neck cancer. The CDR3 protein is CASSRGQGVTEAFF. Read as DNA, the sequence is TGCGCCAGCAGCAGAGGACAGGGGGTCACTGAAGCTTTCTTT.